The sequence of this TCR beta chain was determined in a study of OX40 agonist ivuxolimab in advanced cancers. Study in general: Of the patients, three showed partial responses, one with hepatocellular carcinoma and two with cutaneous melanoma.

For this clone: The antigen remains undetermined.

The germline V and J ends were trimmed by 1 base and 1 base, with 11 bases remaining between them. CDR1 is SGDLS, CDR2 YYNGEE, per germline. The CDR3 has 16 amino acids. The data were produced by immunoSEQ multiplex PCR, yet TCRdb's version contains in-frame clones alone and is incomplete. The sample records about 12,000 clones, approximately 92% being singletons. Study results and limitations: More expanded clones were seen, on average, in CD8+ T cells than in CD4+. Clonal expansion from baseline to week 6 occurred in both CD4+ and CD8+ T cells.

The source was CD4+ or CD8+ T cells sorted from blood, collected in a trial of the OX40 agonist ivuxolimab. The rearrangement uses TRBV9 and TRBJ2-2; the D gene is possibly TRBD1 (5 bases). This sequence was found in an adult with an advanced solid tumor such as melanoma, head and neck, liver or kidney cancer. The CDR3 here is CASSVRGAENTGELFF. DNA of the CDR3: TGTGCCAGCAGCGTAAGGGGCGCGGAGAACACCGGGGAGCTGTTTTTT.